This TCR beta chain was obtained from a study of T cells in Graves' hyperthyroidism and ophthalmopathy. Authors of the study amplified TCR beta CDR3 regions from RNA transcripts. TCR CDR3 regions were first amplified by RT-PCR with HTBI primers. TCRdb recomputed calls from the multiplex PCR reads with MiXCR, one row per CDR3 protein. Of 540,000 or so distinct CDR3 sequences in the sample, less than 20% were seen once. Whole-study findings and limits: Ophthalmopathy and stable hyperthyroidism were separated by a 13 V-J model.

The table lists this clonotype with many counts. Its antigen is not identified. Specimen: blood. The TCR originated in a woman aged 25 to 45 with Graves' hyperthyroidism.

The CDR3 DNA sequence: TGTGCCAGCAGCTTATGGGGACGAACCCATTTCAAAAACATTCAGTACTTC. This gives the protein CASSLWGRTHFKNIQYF. The chain is built from TRBV11-2 and TRBJ2-4; D tentatively fits TRBD1 or TRBD2 (5 bases each). CDR3 length: 17 amino acids. V lost 2 bases and J lost 3, with 17 bases in between. CDR1 SGHAT and CDR2 FQNNGV come from the germline V gene.